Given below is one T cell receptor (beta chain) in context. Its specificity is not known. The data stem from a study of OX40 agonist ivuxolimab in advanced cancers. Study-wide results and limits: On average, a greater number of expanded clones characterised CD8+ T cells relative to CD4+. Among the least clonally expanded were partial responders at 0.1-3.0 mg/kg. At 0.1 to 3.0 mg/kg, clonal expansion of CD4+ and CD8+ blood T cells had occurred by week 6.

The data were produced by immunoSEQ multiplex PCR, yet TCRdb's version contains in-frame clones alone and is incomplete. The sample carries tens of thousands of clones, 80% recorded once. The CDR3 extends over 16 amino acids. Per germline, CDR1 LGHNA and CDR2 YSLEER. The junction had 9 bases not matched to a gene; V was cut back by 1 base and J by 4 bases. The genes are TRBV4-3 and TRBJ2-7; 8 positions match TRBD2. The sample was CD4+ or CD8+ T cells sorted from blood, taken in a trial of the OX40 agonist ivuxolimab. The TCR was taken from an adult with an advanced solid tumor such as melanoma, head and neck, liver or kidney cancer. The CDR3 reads CASSQGAAGGKYEQYF. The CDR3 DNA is TGCGCCAGCAGCCAAGGGGCGGCGGGGGGAAAATACGAGCAGTACTTC.